The clone carrying this TCR beta chain has a handful of counts. These data belong to a study of memory CD4+ T cells and cytomegalovirus serostatus. Sequenced by immunoSEQ multiplex PCR; TCRdb stores in-frame clones only, minus some. This sample has about 82,000 clones, with about 85% found just once. Germline CDR1 and CDR2: SEHNR and FQNEAQ (reference sequence). CDR3 length: 13 residues. V lost 3 bases, J lost 8 bases, and 3 bases stayed unmatched. Single viable CD3+CD4+CD8-CD45RO+ cells were sorted as the memory CD4+ T cells. The clonotype was recovered from an adult in good health and CMV-seronegative. The rearrangement links TRBV7-9 to TRBJ1-1; TRBD1 matches 10 bases. Sequencing was performed on memory CD4+ T cells from blood. CDR3 residues: CASSLGQGLEAFF. The DNA of the CDR3 is TGTGCCAGCAGCTTGGGACAGGGGCTGGAAGCTTTCTTT.